This passage covers 26 T cell receptor beta chains from one sample sequenced in a study of OX40 agonist ivuxolimab in advanced cancers. Profiling relied on immunoSEQ multiplex PCR, and the TCRdb table lists in-frame clones only, not all of them. The sample contains more than 45,000 clones, approximately 86% of which appear only once. The sequences come from CD4+ or CD8+ T cells sorted from blood, collected in a trial of the OX40 agonist ivuxolimab. These receptors all come from an adult with an advanced solid tumor such as melanoma, head and neck, liver or kidney cancer.

CDR3 sequence (DNA): TGCGCCAGCAGTTCTGGGACAGTCGGGAACACCATATATTTT. This codes for CASSSGTVGNTIYF. The chain uses TRBV10-2 and TRBJ1-3; TRBD1 matches 7 bases. J gave up 7 bases and V 5 bases, and 8 bases lay outside the gene matches. Germline CDR1 and CDR2: WSHSY and SAAADI. There are 14 residues in the CDR3.

The V and J genes are TRBV18 and TRBJ2-5; 7 bases map to TRBD2. This CDR3 contains 13 residues. With 2 bases clipped from V and 3 bases from J, the junction kept 0 bases outside the gene matches. Germline CDR1 and CDR2: KGHSH and LQKENI. Here the CDR3 reads CASSPGLEETQYF. Here the CDR3 DNA reads TGTGCCAGCTCACCAGGACTAGAAGAGACCCAGTACTTC.

The chain employs TRBV7-9 and TRBJ2-1, with 8 bases aligning to TRBD2. In germline, CDR1 is SEHNR, CDR2 FQNEAQ (reference sequence). CDR3 length equals 13 residues. The V segment lost 3 bases and the J segment 12 bases; nucleotides outside the gene matches: 7. The CDR3 sequence: CASSFTSGRGQFF. As DNA, the CDR3 is TGTGCCAGCAGCTTTACTAGCGGTCGAGGGCAGTTCTTC.

The chain combines TRBV7-9 with TRBJ2-1; no clear D gene. CDR3 length: 17 amino acids. Trimming cost V 3 bases and J 7 bases, with 22 bases left between them. Germline V gives CDR1 SEHNR, CDR2 FQNEAQ (reference sequence). In DNA, the CDR3 is TGTGCCAGCAGCTTCCCGGTCTCGCAGGTCCCCAGGAATGAGCAGTTCTTC. Translated: CASSFPVSQVPRNEQFF. Based on the CDR3 plus reference TRBV7-9 and TRBJ2-1, the full variable domain is DTGVSQNPRHKITKRGQNVTFRCDPISEHNRLYWYRQTLGQGPEFLTYFQNEAQLEKSRLLSDRFSAERPKGSFSTLEIQRTEQGDSAMYLCASSFPVSQVPRNEQFFGPGTRLTVL.

The J gene is TRBJ2-1, the V gene TRBV4-1, with a weak D call TRBD2 (6 bases). Trimming took off 0 bases at V and 1 base at J, with 19 bases between the two ends. The CDR3 extends over 19 amino acids. Per the germline V gene, CDR1 is MGHRA and CDR2 is YSYEKL. The CDR3 DNA reads TGCGCCAGCAGCCAAGAGAGCCTCAGAAGGGGAGGATCCTACAATGAGCAGTTCTTC. This encodes CASSQESLRRGGSYNEQFF.

The V gene is TRBV10-2, the J gene TRBJ1-6; tentative D call: TRBD1 (6 bases). The CDR3 has 14 residues. V lost 2 bases and J lost 4, with 6 bases in between. Germline CDR1 and CDR2: WSHSY and SAAADI. CDR3 nucleotide sequence: TGCGCCAGCAGTGAGGGACAGTATAATTCACCCCTCCACTTT. Translation gives CASSEGQYNSPLHF.

In its sample, this clone was seen once. CDR3 coding DNA: TGCGCCAGCAGCTTGAACGCGGGCCTCTCCTACGAGCAGTACTTC. Its protein product is CASSLNAGLSYEQYF. The rearrangement links TRBV5-1 to TRBJ2-7, with TRBD2 as a possible D gene (5 bases). V was shortened by 1 base and J by 0 bases, with 11 bases between the two germline ends. Per germline, CDR1 SGHRS and CDR2 YFSETQ. The CDR3 is made up of 15 amino acids.

The CDR3 region is CASSLGPRGGTSTGELFF. CDR3 DNA sequence: TGCGCCAGCAGCTTGGGCCCACGTGGCGGGACGAGCACCGGGGAGCTGTTTTTT. The rearrangement joins TRBV5-1 to TRBJ2-2; weak D call: TRBD2 (6 bases). Germline V gene data show CDR1 as SGHRS and CDR2 as YFSETQ. Between the trimmed V and J ends, which lost 0 bases and 4 bases, there was a span of 19 bases. This CDR3 has 18 residues.

The rearrangement uses TRBV5-1 and TRBJ1-6, with a weak D call TRBD1 (5 bases). This CDR3 contains 15 residues. The germline V gene encodes CDR1 SGHRS and CDR2 YFSETQ. V lost 0 bases and J lost 4, with 8 bases in between. CDR3 sequence reads: CASSLGGEYNSPLHF. CDR3 nucleotide sequence: TGCGCCAGCAGCTTGGGGGGCGAGTATAATTCACCCCTCCACTTT. Full variable domain (outside the CDR3, taken from reference TRBV5-1 and TRBJ1-6): KAGVTQTPRYLIKTRGQQVTLSCSPISGHRSVSWYQQTPGQGLQFLFEYFSETQRNKGNFPGRFSGRQFSNSRSEMNVSTLELGDSALYLCASSLGGEYNSPLHFGNGTRLTVT.

J is TRBJ2-1 and V is TRBV10-1; no reliable D call. The CDR3 has 16 amino acids. Germline values: CDR1 WNHNN, CDR2 SYGVQD (reference sequence). The germline V and J ends were trimmed by 2 bases and 8 bases, with 19 bases remaining between them. The CDR3 here is CASSERSRLTFYEQFF. CDR3 bases: TGCGCCAGCAGTGAGCGAAGCCGGCTAACATTTTATGAGCAGTTCTTC.

This chain uses TRBV28 with TRBJ2-1; possibly TRBD2 for D (6 bases). CDR3 size: 14 residues. Trimming took 10 bases from V and 2 from J, leaving 15 bases between them. Per germline, CDR1 MDHEN and CDR2 SYDVKM. This CDR3 reads CAISSGGTYNEQFF. The CDR3 nucleotides are TGTGCCATCTCCTCTGGCGGGACCTACAATGAGCAGTTCTTC.

The genes are TRBV5-4 and TRBJ2-1; possible D gene TRBD2, 6 bases. The CDR3 consists of 15 residues. CDR1 SGHNT and CDR2 YYREEE come from the germline V gene (reference sequence). Trimming removed 0 bases from V and 1 base from J, with 8 bases in between. The CDR3 sequence is CASSLGAGSYNEQFF. CDR3 sequence (DNA): TGTGCCAGCAGCTTGGGGGCGGGATCCTACAATGAGCAGTTCTTC.

The chain uses TRBV19 and TRBJ1-1; D gene unclear. The CDR3 is 15 amino acids. The germline V gene has CDR1 LNHDA and CDR2 SQIVND (reference sequence). The V end was cut by 5 bases, the J end by 1 base, with 14 bases between. CDR3 sequence: CASSPAFQGNTEAFF. The CDR3, as DNA: TGTGCCAGTAGTCCGGCCTTTCAAGGGAACACTGAAGCTTTCTTT. The full variable domain, with the rest looked up from reference TRBV19 and TRBJ1-1, is DGGITQSPKYLFRKEGQNVTLSCEQNLNHDAMYWYRQDPGQGLRLIYYSQIVNDFQKGDIAEGYSVSREKKESFPLTVTSAQKNPTAFYLCASSPAFQGNTEAFFGQGTRLTVV.

The chain recombines TRBV30 with TRBJ2-7; D is ambiguous. The CDR3 is 12 amino acids. Between the trimmed V and J ends, which lost 0 bases and 0 bases, there was a span of 3 bases. Germline CDR1 GTSNPN, CDR2 SVGIG (reference sequence). CDR3: CAWSVGSYEQYF. The CDR3 region has the DNA TGTGCCTGGAGTGTCGGCTCCTACGAGCAGTACTTC.

The genes are TRBV7-2 and TRBJ2-2; possibly TRBD1 for D (6 bases). The ends were cut back, 5 bases at V and 7 bases at J, with 20 bases in the middle. The germline CDR1 and CDR2 sequences are SGHTA and FQGNSA. The CDR3 loop spans 16 amino acids. As DNA, the CDR3 is TGTGCCAGCAGCCTAAACAGGGCCCGGGGTAGCGGGGAGCTGTTTTTT. Residues: CASSLNRARGSGELFF. Supplemented by reference TRBV7-2 and TRBJ2-2, the full variable domain reads GAGVSQSPSNKVTEKGKDVELRCDPISGHTALYWYRQSLGQGLEFLIYFQGNSAPDKSGLPSDRFSAERTGGSVSTLTIQRTQQEDSAVYLCASSLNRARGSGELFFGEGSRLTVL.

The gene calls are TRBV4-3 and TRBJ1-1, with D perhaps TRBD1 (5 bases). The germline gives CDR1 LGHNA, CDR2 YSLEER. The CDR3 extends over 15 amino acids. Trimming took 0 bases from V and 5 from J, leaving 13 bases between them. The CDR3 reads CASSQEGAGRTEAFF. CDR3 DNA: TGCGCCAGCAGCCAAGAAGGGGCAGGCCGGACTGAAGCTTTCTTT.

This chain joins TRBV14 and TRBJ2-1, with D tentatively TRBD2 (5 bases). The ends were cut back, 1 base at V and 12 bases at J, with 10 bases in the middle. There are 12 residues in the CDR3. CDR1 is SGHDN, CDR2 FVKESK, per germline. CDR3 region: CASSQVPGRQFF. The DNA of the CDR3 is TGTGCCAGCAGCCAAGTACCGGGAAGGCAGTTCTTC. Together with reference TRBV14 and TRBJ2-1, the CDR3 gives the full variable domain: EAGVTQFPSHSVIEKGQTVTLRCDPISGHDNLYWYRRVMGKEIKFLLHFVKESKQDESGMPNNRFLAERTGGTYSTLKVQPAELEDSGVYFCASSQVPGRQFFGPGTRLTVL.

V is TRBV7-2 and J is TRBJ2-1; 9 positions match TRBD2. Germline values: CDR1 SGHTA, CDR2 FQGNSA. CDR3 length equals 15 residues. After removal of 5 bases from V and 10 bases from J, the junction contained 12 bases not matched to a gene. CDR3 DNA sequence: TGTGCCAGCAGCCCTACCCTCGTGGCGGGGGGGGAGCAGTTCTTC. Translating it yields CASSPTLVAGGEQFF. Together with reference TRBV7-2 and TRBJ2-1, the CDR3 gives the full variable domain: GAGVSQSPSNKVTEKGKDVELRCDPISGHTALYWYRQSLGQGLEFLIYFQGNSAPDKSGLPSDRFSAERTGGSVSTLTIQRTQQEDSAVYLCASSPTLVAGGEQFFGPGTRLTVL.

The genes are TRBV6-1 and TRBJ1-5, with unresolved D. Trimming cost V 3 bases and J 4 bases, with 7 bases left between them. The CDR3 spans 13 residues. Looked up from germline, CDR1 is MNHNS and CDR2 is SASEGT. The CDR3 region is CASSDSGNQPQHF. The CDR3 bases are TGTGCCAGCAGTGATTCAGGAAATCAGCCCCAGCATTTT.

The rearrangement joins TRBV6-5 to TRBJ2-7; D unresolved. Germline assignment: CDR1 MNHEY and CDR2 SVGAGI. The CDR3 has 11 residues. Trimming shortened V by 6 bases and J by 0 bases, and 3 bases separated the two germline ends. CDR3 sequence: CASSRSYEQYF. In DNA, the CDR3 is TGTGCCAGCAGCCGCTCCTACGAGCAGTACTTC.

This clone has just a few counts. This chain uses TRBV16 with TRBJ1-5; D unclear. There are 14 residues in the CDR3. Germline V CDR1 and CDR2: KGHSY, FQNENV. V was cut by 6 bases and J by 3 bases, with 12 bases left in between. The CDR3 spells CASSGAGFNQPQHF. CDR3 coding DNA: TGTGCCAGCAGTGGTGCAGGATTCAATCAGCCCCAGCATTTT.

The chain employs TRBV7-2 and TRBJ2-3, with D unresolved. The CDR3 length is 13 residues. The germline V gene has CDR1 SGHTA and CDR2 FQGNSA. Trimming left V 1 base short and J 6 bases short, with 8 bases between. The CDR3 nucleotides read TGTGCCAGCAGCTTAGTGCCGAGTGATACGCAGTATTTT. Amino acid sequence: CASSLVPSDTQYF. The full variable domain, in which reference TRBV7-2 and TRBJ2-3 provide the parts outside the CDR3, is GAGVSQSPSNKVTEKGKDVELRCDPISGHTALYWYRQSLGQGLEFLIYFQGNSAPDKSGLPSDRFSAERTGGSVSTLTIQRTQQEDSAVYLCASSLVPSDTQYFGPGTRLTVL.

The rearrangement links TRBV11-2 to TRBJ2-1; D may be TRBD1 (6 bases). Germline V gene data show CDR1 as SGHAT and CDR2 as FQNNGV. Deletions cut 6 bases from V and 8 bases from J, with 20 bases between. The CDR3 contains 15 residues. CDR3 residues: CASRRGDTLKDEQFF. Written as DNA, the CDR3 is TGTGCCAGCAGACGAGGGGACACCTTGAAAGATGAGCAGTTCTTC.

In DNA form, the CDR3 reads TGTGCCAGCAGTTTACAGGCCTATAATTCACCCCTCCACTTT. This encodes CASSLQAYNSPLHF. The chain has TRBV6-6 and TRBJ1-6, with D possibly being TRBD1 (5 bases). Looked up from germline, CDR1 is MNHNY and CDR2 is SVGAGI (reference sequence). Trimming took off 4 bases at V and 2 bases at J, with 6 bases between the two ends. The CDR3 is made up of 14 amino acids.

The chain couples TRBV7-8 to TRBJ2-7; TRBD1 aligns across 7 bases. In germline, CDR1 is SGHVS, CDR2 FQNEAQ. Trimming cost V 6 bases and J 2 bases; bases outside gene matches: 13. This CDR3 contains 16 residues. The CDR3 nucleotides are TGTGCCAGCAGTTACAAACCGGGACAGTGGACCTACGAGCAGTACTTC. Amino acids: CASSYKPGQWTYEQYF.

This chain connects TRBV6-5 to TRBJ1-6; weak D call: TRBD1 (5 bases). This CDR3 has 14 residues. V lost 0 bases and J lost 8, with 8 bases in between. Germline assignment: CDR1 MNHEY and CDR2 SVGAGI. In nucleotides, the CDR3 is TGTGCCAGCAGTTACTCCGGCAGGGATTCACCCCTCCACTTT. Translation: CASSYSGRDSPLHF.